The clone carrying this T cell receptor beta chain came up once. This record comes from a study of CD8+ T cells in alopecia areata. Treatment indicated: oral pan-JAK inhibitor, 5-10 mg twice daily. Following RNA extraction, reverse transcription yielded cDNA that acted as the sequencing template. Repertoires were generated with immunoSEQ multiplex PCR, while TCRdb's copy carries only in-frame clones and drops some. The sample yields roughly 120,000 clones, approximately 52% seen once. The source of this sequence is a human donor with alopecia areata. This sample comprised CD8+ T cells sorted from blood, obtained at week 4, from a patient treated with tofacitinib.

This chain's CDR3 is CASSSSRASTDTQYF. CDR3 nucleotide sequence: TGTGCCAGCAGCTCGAGCAGGGCCTCCACAGATACGCAGTATTTT. V usage is TRBV7-9 and J usage is TRBJ2-3, with a possible D match to TRBD1 (5 bases). The CDR3 extends over 15 amino acids. V shed 4 bases and J shed 2 bases, with 13 bases lying between them. CDR1 is SEHNR and CDR2 is FQNEAQ in the germline V gene (reference sequence).